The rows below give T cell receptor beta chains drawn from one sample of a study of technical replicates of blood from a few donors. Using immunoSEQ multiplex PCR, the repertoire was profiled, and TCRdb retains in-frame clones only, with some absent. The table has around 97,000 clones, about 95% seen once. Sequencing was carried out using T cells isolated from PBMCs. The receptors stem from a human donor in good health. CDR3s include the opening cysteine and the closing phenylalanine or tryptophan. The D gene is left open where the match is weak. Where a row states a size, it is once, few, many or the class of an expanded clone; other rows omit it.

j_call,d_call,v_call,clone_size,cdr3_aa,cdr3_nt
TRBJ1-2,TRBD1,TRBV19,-,CASEGQHNYGYTF,TGTGCCAGTGAGGGACAGCACAACTATGGCTACACCTTC
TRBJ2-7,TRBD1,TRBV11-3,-,CASSLVPDRSYEQYF,TGTGCCAGCAGCTTAGTACCGGACAGGTCCTACGAGCAGTACTTC
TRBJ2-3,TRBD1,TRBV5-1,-,CASSSRGRDTQYF,TGCGCCAGCAGTTCCAGGGGGAGAGATACGCAGTATTTT
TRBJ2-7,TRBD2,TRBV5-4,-,CASSWGLALGEQYF,TGTGCCAGCAGTTGGGGACTAGCTTTGGGGGAGCAGTACTTC
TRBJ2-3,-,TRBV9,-,CASSVAITDTQYF,TGTGCCAGCAGCGTAGCCATCACAGATACGCAGTATTTT
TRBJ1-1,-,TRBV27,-,CASTGEAFF,TGTGCCAGCACAGGGGAGGCTTTCTTT
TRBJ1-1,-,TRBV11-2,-,CASSRTGNTEAFF,TGTGCCAGCAGCCGAACGGGGAACACTGAAGCTTTCTTT
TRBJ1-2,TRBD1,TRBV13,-,CASSTLDREGYYGYTF,TGTGCCAGCAGCACCTTGGACAGGGAGGGATACTATGGCTACACCTTC
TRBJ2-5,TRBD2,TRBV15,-,CATSRYRTSEETQYF,TGTGCCACCAGCAGATACCGGACTAGCGAGGAGACCCAGTACTTC
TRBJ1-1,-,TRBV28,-,CASTRDTEAFF,TGTGCCAGCACCCGGGACACTGAAGCTTTCTTT
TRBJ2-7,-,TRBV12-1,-,CASSFTGGFPYEQYF,TGTGCCAGCAGCTTTACGGGAGGGTTTCCCTACGAGCAGTACTTC
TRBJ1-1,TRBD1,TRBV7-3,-,CASSPGTGRTEAFF,TGTGCCAGCAGCCCCGGGACAGGGAGAACTGAAGCTTTCTTT
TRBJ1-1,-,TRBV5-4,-,CASSFLATGTEAFF,TGTGCCAGCAGCTTTTTGGCAACGGGAACTGAAGCTTTCTTT
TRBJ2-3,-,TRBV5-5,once,CASSLVRDSSTDTQYF,TGTGCCAGCAGCTTGGTCCGGGACTCAAGCACAGATACGCAGTATTTT
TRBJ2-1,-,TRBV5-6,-,CASSLTRSSYNEQFF,TGTGCCAGCAGCTTAACAAGGAGCTCCTACAATGAGCAGTTCTTC
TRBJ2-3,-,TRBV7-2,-,CASSLDKISGLPTDTQYF,TGTGCCAGCAGCTTAGACAAAATTAGCGGCCTCCCCACAGATACGCAGTATTTT
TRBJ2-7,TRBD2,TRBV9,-,CASSVTSGSEQYF,TGTGCCAGCAGCGTTACTAGCGGGAGCGAGCAGTACTTC
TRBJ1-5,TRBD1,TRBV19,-,CASSPNRDRGQPQHF,TGTGCCAGTAGCCCAAACCGGGACAGGGGCCAGCCCCAGCATTTT
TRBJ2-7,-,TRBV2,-,CASTKEADSSYEQYF,TGTGCCAGCACTAAGGAGGCGGACAGTTCCTACGAGCAGTACTTC
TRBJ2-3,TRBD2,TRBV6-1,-,CASSEKAGGPDTQYF,TGTGCCAGCAGTGAAAAAGCGGGAGGGCCAGATACGCAGTATTTT
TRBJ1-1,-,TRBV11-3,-,CASSQAAGNTEAFF,TGTGCCAGCAGCCAGGCCGCCGGGAACACTGAAGCTTTCTTT
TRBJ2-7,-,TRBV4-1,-,CASSPAGLSYEQYF,TGCGCCAGCAGCCCTGCGGGACTCTCCTACGAGCAGTACTTC
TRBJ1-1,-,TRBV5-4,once,CASSLSPGTEAFF,TGTGCCAGCAGCTTATCTCCGGGGACTGAAGCTTTCTTT
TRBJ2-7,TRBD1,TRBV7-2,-,CASSPLWDSFIYEQYF,TGTGCCAGCAGCCCCCTATGGGACAGTTTTATCTACGAGCAGTACTTC
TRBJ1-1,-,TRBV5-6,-,CASSSDFTEAFF,TGTGCCAGCAGCTCAGATTTCACTGAAGCTTTCTTT
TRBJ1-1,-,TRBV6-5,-,CATRGGTEAFF,TGTGCCACCCGGGGAGGGACTGAAGCTTTCTTT
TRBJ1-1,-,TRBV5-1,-,CASSLEPRPNTEAFF,TGCGCCAGCAGCTTGGAGCCGAGGCCGAACACTGAAGCTTTCTTT
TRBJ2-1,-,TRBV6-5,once,CASSPLRETHNEQFF,TGTGCCAGCAGTCCTCTTCGGGAGACACACAATGAGCAGTTCTTC
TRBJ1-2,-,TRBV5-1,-,CASSLEGRGVGGYTF,TGCGCCAGCAGCTTGGAGGGCAGGGGTGTTGGAGGCTACACCTTC
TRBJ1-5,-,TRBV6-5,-,CASSAGDQPQHF,TGTGCCAGCAGTGCAGGTGATCAGCCCCAGCATTTT
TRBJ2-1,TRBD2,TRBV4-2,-,CASSQEGLAGSYNEQFF,TGTGCCAGCAGCCAAGAGGGGCTAGCGGGTTCCTACAATGAGCAGTTCTTC
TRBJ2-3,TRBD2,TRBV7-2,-,CASSLAGRGDTQYF,TGTGCCAGCAGCTTAGCCGGGAGGGGAGATACGCAGTATTTT
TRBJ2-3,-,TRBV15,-,CATSPMHWDSSTDTQYF,TGTGCCACCAGCCCTATGCACTGGGACTCCAGCACAGATACGCAGTATTTT
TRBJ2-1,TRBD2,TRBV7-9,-,CASSLLGSGAAGGLEQFF,TGTGCCAGCAGCCTACTGGGGTCGGGGGCAGCGGGAGGGCTCGAGCAGTTCTTC
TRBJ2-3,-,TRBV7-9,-,CASSLTAEADTQYF,TGTGCCAGCAGCTTGACGGCAGAGGCAGATACGCAGTATTTT
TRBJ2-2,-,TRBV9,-,CASRGGVSGELFF,TGTGCCAGCAGAGGGGGGGTGTCCGGGGAGCTGTTTTTT
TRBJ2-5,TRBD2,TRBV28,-,CASLGLGGRTETQYF,TGTGCCAGCCTGGGCCTGGGGGGGAGGACAGAGACCCAGTACTTC
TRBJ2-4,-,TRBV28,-,CASTRPTGEGAKNIQYF,TGTGCCAGCACCCGACCCACGGGGGAAGGGGCCAAAAACATTCAGTACTTC
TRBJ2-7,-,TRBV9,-,CASSPGGGHEQYF,TGTGCCAGCAGCCCCGGCGGGGGCCACGAGCAGTACTTC
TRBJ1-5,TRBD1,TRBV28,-,CASRTSWDRRNQPQHF,TGTGCCAGCAGGACCTCGTGGGACAGGCGGAACCAGCCCCAGCATTTT
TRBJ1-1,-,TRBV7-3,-,CASSTTGNTEAFF,TGTGCCAGCAGCACTACAGGGAACACTGAAGCTTTCTTT
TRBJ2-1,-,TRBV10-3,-,CAISESTYNEQFF,TGTGCCATCAGTGAGTCCACCTACAATGAGCAGTTCTTC
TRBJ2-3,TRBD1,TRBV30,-,CAWHRDRGKDTQYF,TGTGCCTGGCACCGGGACAGGGGAAAAGATACGCAGTATTTT
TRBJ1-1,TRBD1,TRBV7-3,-,CASSPRTGPSGDKAFF,TGTGCCAGCAGCCCCAGGACAGGGCCCAGCGGCGATAAAGCTTTCTTT
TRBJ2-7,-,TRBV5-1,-,CASSFLGAEQYF,TGCGCCAGCAGCTTTTTGGGGGCCGAGCAGTACTTC
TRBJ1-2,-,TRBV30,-,CAWSGGGGYTF,TGTGCCTGGAGTGGGGGCGGTGGCTACACCTTC
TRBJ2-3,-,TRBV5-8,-,CASSFLQGRYTDTQYF,TGTGCCAGCAGCTTCCTACAGGGTCGTTACACAGATACGCAGTATTTT
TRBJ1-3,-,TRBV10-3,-,CAISERVDSSGNTIYF,TGTGCCATCAGTGAAAGGGTGGACAGCTCTGGAAACACCATATATTTT
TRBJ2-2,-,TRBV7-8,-,CASSLASRSVLNTGELFF,TGTGCCAGCAGCTTAGCTAGTCGGAGTGTACTGAACACCGGGGAGCTGTTTTTT
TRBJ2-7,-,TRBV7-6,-,CASSLAPDYEQYF,TGTGCCAGCAGCTTAGCGCCAGATTACGAGCAGTACTTC
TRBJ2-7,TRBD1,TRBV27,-,CAAPKPGQGLHEQYF,TGTGCCGCACCAAAACCGGGACAGGGGCTCCACGAGCAGTACTTC
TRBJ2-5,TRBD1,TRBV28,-,CASTLPPGQGSKAQYF,TGTGCCAGCACCCTCCCCCCGGGACAGGGGTCCAAGGCCCAGTACTTC
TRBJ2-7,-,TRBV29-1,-,CSGRDTSYEQYF,TGCAGCGGTAGGGACACCTCCTACGAGCAGTACTTC
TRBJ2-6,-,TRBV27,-,CASSSSFFSGANVLTF,TGTGCCAGCAGCTCCAGTTTTTTCTCTGGGGCCAACGTCCTGACTTTC
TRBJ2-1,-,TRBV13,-,CASSLGPSSYNEQFF,TGTGCCAGCAGCTTAGGGCCTAGCTCCTACAATGAGCAGTTCTTC
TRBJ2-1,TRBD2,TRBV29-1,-,CSVETSGSSYNEQFF,TGCAGCGTTGAGACTAGCGGTTCCTCCTACAATGAGCAGTTCTTC
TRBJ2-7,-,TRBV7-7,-,CASSWGRGDEQYF,TGTGCTAGCAGCTGGGGCAGGGGCGACGAGCAGTACTTC
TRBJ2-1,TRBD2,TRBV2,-,CASKKGLAGRNEQFF,TGTGCCAGCAAGAAGGGACTAGCGGGAAGGAATGAGCAGTTCTTC
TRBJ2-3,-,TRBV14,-,CASSQVGRTGTPPHTDTQYF,TGTGCCAGCAGCCAAGTTGGGCGAACCGGGACACCTCCCCACACAGATACGCAGTATTTT